The 25 T cell receptor beta chains presented below share a single source sample, sequenced in a study of vaccination effects on CD4 cells after COVID-19 (dated by TCRdb to the early 2020s). Receptor amplification or capture employed the immunoSEQ multiplex PCR assay. TCRdb took over this immuneACCESS table, retaining in-frame rearrangements with V and J assigned. Such tables are incomplete; in checked studies, under half of the missing clones stem from an unresolved V gene, and the remainder is unexplained. For this sample there are tens of thousands of clones; roughly 73% appear just once. About 2% of the sample rests with the top ten. After 10 days of culture, CD4+ T cells were isolated with the EasySep CD4+ T cell isolation kit. Participants received two doses of either the BNT162b2 or the mRNA-1273 mRNA SARS-CoV-2 vaccine. The antigens for these receptors are not known. The input for sequencing was CD4+ T cells from PBMCs cultured without peptide, taken after COVID-19 vaccination. These receptors all stem from a human donor who received a COVID-19 vaccine.

This clone was counted a few times. The rearrangement joins TRBV6-5 to TRBJ1-1, with TRBD1 matching over 10 bases. The CDR3 is made up of 15 amino acids. Germline loops: CDR1 MNHEY, CDR2 SVGAGI. V shed 6 bases and J 10 bases; nucleotides not matched to a gene: 14. CDR3 in amino acids: CASSREMTGGGLAFF. CDR3 in DNA: TGTGCCAGCAGCCGAGAGATGACAGGGGGCGGGTTAGCTTTCTTT.

This clone appeared once. The chain couples TRBV14 to TRBJ1-2; D unresolved. This CDR3 contains 16 residues. Germline V gene sequence: CDR1 SGHDN, CDR2 FVKESK. V gave up 0 bases and J gave up 5 bases, with 16 bases separating them. The CDR3 region has the DNA TGTGCCAGCAGCCAAGATTCGGAGACTCCGTGGTATGGCTACACCTTC. Translating gives CASSQDSETPWYGYTF. The entire variable domain, with the rest obtained from reference TRBV14 and TRBJ1-2, is as follows: EAGVTQFPSHSVIEKGQTVTLRCDPISGHDNLYWYRRVMGKEIKFLLHFVKESKQDESGMPNNRFLAERTGGTYSTLKVQPAELEDSGVYFCASSQDSETPWYGYTFGSGTRLTVV.

This clone came up once. The rearrangement uses TRBV5-6 and TRBJ1-1; 7 bases map to TRBD1. V lost 0 bases and J lost 0; bases outside the gene matches: 5. The CDR3 covers 16 residues. Germline CDR1 SGHDT, CDR2 YYEEEE. The CDR3 spells CASSLAGTELNTEAFF. The CDR3 DNA sequence: TGTGCCAGCAGCTTGGCCGGGACAGAGTTGAACACTGAAGCTTTCTTT.

The gene calls are TRBV6-5 and TRBJ1-6; a possible D gene is TRBD1 (5 bases). The CDR3 spans 15 residues. V dropped 6 bases and J dropped 3 bases, with 12 bases sitting between them. Germline V gene sequence: CDR1 MNHEY, CDR2 SVGAGI. The DNA for the CDR3 is TGTGCCAGCAGCAGGGCGGTGGTCTATAATTCACCCCTCCACTTT. Translated: CASSRAVVYNSPLHF.

This chain links TRBV25-1 with TRBJ1-1, with a possible D match to TRBD1 (6 bases). This CDR3 is built from 15 residues. Germline V gives CDR1 MGHDK, CDR2 SYGVNS. Trimming took 3 bases from V and 4 from J, leaving 15 bases between them. CDR3 sequence (DNA): TGTGCCAGCAGTGATGCAGGGGTGGGGGGCACTGAAGCTTTCTTT. Encoded protein: CASSDAGVGGTEAFF.

A few counts support this clone. The V and J genes are TRBV19 and TRBJ2-3; 11 bases fit TRBD1. This CDR3 contains 13 residues. With 4 bases clipped from V and 9 bases from J, the junction kept 3 bases outside the gene matches. Germline CDR1 and CDR2: LNHDA and SQIVND (reference sequence). This CDR3 is CASSRTGGLTQYF. The CDR3 nucleotides are TGTGCCAGTAGTAGGACAGGGGGCTTGACGCAGTATTTT.

This chain connects TRBV5-1 to TRBJ2-5; D uncertain. V lost 4 bases to trimming and J lost 1 base, with 8 bases between them. The CDR3 is made up of 13 amino acids. The germline gives CDR1 SGHRS, CDR2 YFSETQ. CDR3 region: CASSPQTQETQYF. The CDR3 DNA is TGCGCCAGCAGCCCGCAGACCCAAGAGACCCAGTACTTC.

The chain links TRBV4-3 to TRBJ1-2, with D maybe TRBD1 (5 bases). The CDR3 contains 16 residues. Germline CDR1 is LGHNA and CDR2 is YSLEER. V lost 4 bases and J 4 bases, leaving 19 bases between the germline ends. The CDR3 loop reads CASSPTVYDSSYGYTF. The DNA for the CDR3 is TGCGCCAGCAGCCCTACCGTGTATGACAGCTCCTATGGCTACACCTTC.

The V gene is TRBV30, the J gene TRBJ1-5; no reliable D call. The length of the CDR3 is 13 residues. V was pared by 0 bases and J by 1 base, with 4 bases between. CDR1 GTSNPN and CDR2 SVGIG come from the germline V gene (reference sequence). CDR3 protein: CAWSVTSNQPQHF. The CDR3 region has the DNA TGTGCCTGGAGTGTGACCAGCAATCAGCCCCAGCATTTT.

V is TRBV5-1 and J is TRBJ1-6; 8 nucleotides match TRBD1. CDR3 length: 15 residues. With 4 bases clipped from V and 5 bases from J, the junction kept 5 bases outside the gene matches. Germline CDR1 SGHRS, CDR2 YFSETQ. CDR3 sequence reads: CASSLPDRDNSPLHF. The CDR3 DNA is TGCGCCAGCAGCCTCCCGGACAGGGATAATTCACCCCTCCACTTT.

This clone was seen more than once but under ten times. V usage is TRBV11-2 and J usage is TRBJ2-1; 14 bases align to TRBD2. The germline gives CDR1 SGHAT, CDR2 FQNNGV. V lost 4 bases to trimming and J lost 0 bases; unmatched junction nucleotides: 8. The CDR3 has 19 residues. The CDR3 protein is CASSSGAGTSGSSYNEQFF. Here the CDR3 DNA reads TGTGCCAGCAGCTCGGGCGCGGGGACTAGCGGGAGCTCCTACAATGAGCAGTTCTTC.

The gene calls are TRBV5-5 and TRBJ2-7, with 10 positions matching TRBD2. Losses at the gene ends were 4 bases for V and 1 base for J; bases not matched to a gene: 8. The CDR3 runs to 16 residues. Germline V CDR1 and CDR2: SGHKS, YYEKEE (reference sequence). The CDR3 sequence: CASSAPLAGPSYEQYV. The CDR3 nucleotides read TGTGCCAGCAGCGCCCCACTAGCGGGGCCGTCCTACGAGCAGTACGTC.

The chain couples TRBV18 to TRBJ2-3; 7 bases align to TRBD1. Per the germline V gene, CDR1 is KGHSH and CDR2 is LQKENI. V shed 5 bases and J 0 bases; nucleotides not matched to a gene: 8. The CDR3 loop spans 16 amino acids. The CDR3 sequence is CASSSSGRGSTDTQYF. The CDR3 DNA reads TGTGCCAGCTCATCCAGTGGCAGGGGGAGCACAGATACGCAGTATTTT.

This clone was picked up one time. The chain employs TRBV15 and TRBJ1-5; the D gene is possibly TRBD1 (6 bases). The ends were cut back, 0 bases at V and 2 bases at J, with 14 bases in the middle. CDR3 length: 17 residues. Germline values: CDR1 LNHNV, CDR2 YYDKDF (reference sequence). The CDR3 nucleotides are TGTGCCACCAGCAGAGATAGGGGGGGCGGCGGCAATCAGCCCCAGCATTTT. Its protein is CATSRDRGGGGNQPQHF.

V usage is TRBV18 and J usage is TRBJ2-1, with D tentatively TRBD1 (5 bases). The V end lost 4 bases, the J end lost 10 bases, and 14 bases lay between the germline ends. Germline values: CDR1 KGHSH, CDR2 LQKENI. This CDR3 comprises 13 residues. Written as DNA, the CDR3 is TGTGCCAGCTCACAGACAGCCCAAACCGAGCAGTTCTTC. Translation gives CASSQTAQTEQFF. The full variable domain, rest sourced from reference TRBV18 and TRBJ2-1, is NAGVMQNPRHLVRRRGQEARLRCSPMKGHSHVYWYRQLPEEGLKFMVYLQKENIIDESGMPKERFSAEFPKEGPSILRIQQVVRGDSAAYFCASSQTAQTEQFFGPGTRLTVL.

The CDR3 DNA is TGTGCCAGTAGTTCACGAAAGTTCACCGGGGAGCTGTTTTTT. It codes for CASSSRKFTGELFF. The chain carries TRBV19 and TRBJ2-2; unclear D gene. The CDR3 spans 14 residues. Per the germline V gene, CDR1 is LNHDA and CDR2 is SQIVND (reference sequence). Trimming removed 5 bases at V and 4 bases at J, with 11 bases between. Supplemented by reference TRBV19 and TRBJ2-2, the full variable domain reads DGGITQSPKYLFRKEGQNVTLSCEQNLNHDAMYWYRQDPGQGLRLIYYSQIVNDFQKGDIAEGYSVSREKKESFPLTVTSAQKNPTAFYLCASSSRKFTGELFFGEGSRLTVL.

CDR3 sequence reads: CASSPGGQGAYEQYV. The CDR3 DNA reads as TGTGCCAGCAGCCCTGGCGGACAGGGGGCCTACGAGCAGTACGTC. The rearrangement joins TRBV5-4 to TRBJ2-7, with 10 bases aligning to TRBD1. J lost 2 bases, V lost 4 bases, and 6 bases had no gene match. The CDR3 spans 15 residues. Germline V gene sequence: CDR1 SGHNT, CDR2 YYREEE (reference sequence).

There are a few counts of this clone. The V and J genes are TRBV4-2 and TRBJ1-3; tentatively, D is TRBD1 (5 bases). Germline CDR1 and CDR2: LGHNA and YNFKEQ. Trimming took 4 bases from V and 0 from J, leaving 13 bases between them. The CDR3 length is 16 residues. CDR3 DNA sequence: TGTGCCAGCAGCCTCGGGGCCCCAAACTCTGGAAACACCATATATTTT. Translated, it gives CASSLGAPNSGNTIYF.

J is TRBJ2-1 and V is TRBV19; 15 nucleotides align to TRBD2. Germline V gene sequence: CDR1 LNHDA, CDR2 SQIVND (reference sequence). V was pared by 4 bases and J by 7 bases, with 8 bases of the junction left unmatched. CDR3 length: 17 amino acids. The CDR3 DNA reads as TGTGCCAGTAGTAGGACTAGCGGGGGGGCGGAATCTAATGAGCAGTTCTTC. Translated: CASSRTSGGAESNEQFF. Supplemented by reference TRBV19 and TRBJ2-1, the full variable domain reads DGGITQSPKYLFRKEGQNVTLSCEQNLNHDAMYWYRQDPGQGLRLIYYSQIVNDFQKGDIAEGYSVSREKKESFPLTVTSAQKNPTAFYLCASSRTSGGAESNEQFFGPGTRLTVL.

The rearrangement links TRBV4-2 to TRBJ1-1, with D unresolved. The CDR3 is made up of 16 amino acids. The V end was cut by 0 bases, the J end by 0 bases, with 11 bases between. Per germline, CDR1 LGHNA and CDR2 YNFKEQ. The CDR3 coding sequence is TGTGCCAGCAGCCAAGATGCGGGCCAGTTGAACACTGAAGCTTTCTTT. Its translation is CASSQDAGQLNTEAFF.

This clone was counted a few times. The chain employs TRBV9 and TRBJ1-5; weak D call: TRBD1 (5 bases). The CDR3 contains 14 residues. The V end was cut by 0 bases, the J end by 3 bases, with 7 bases between. CDR1 is SGDLS and CDR2 is YYNGEE in the germline V gene. CDR3 sequence: CASSVGGDNQPQHF. DNA for the CDR3: TGTGCCAGCAGCGTAGGAGGGGACAATCAGCCCCAGCATTTT.

This clone was observed a handful of times. The J gene is TRBJ2-1, the V gene TRBV30; 7 nucleotides agree with TRBD1. V dropped 0 bases and J dropped 6; count of bases not matched to a gene: 8. CDR3 length: 15 residues. Germline V gives CDR1 GTSNPN, CDR2 SVGIG (reference sequence). CDR3 sequence reads: CAWSVGQGVANEQFF. Written as DNA, the CDR3 is TGTGCCTGGAGTGTAGGTCAGGGGGTAGCCAATGAGCAGTTCTTC.

V usage is TRBV15 and J usage is TRBJ2-5; TRBD1 matches at 7 bases. The CDR3 totals 15 residues. Germline V lookup: CDR1 LNHNV, CDR2 YYDKDF (reference sequence). The J segment lost 0 bases and the V segment lost 1 base, leaving 2 bases of the junction unmatched. In DNA, the CDR3 is TGTGCCACCAGCAGAGGACAGGGCAACCAAGAGACCCAGTACTTC. Translating gives CATSRGQGNQETQYF.

V and J are TRBV5-1 and TRBJ1-3; no reliable D call. Germline-derived CDR1 and CDR2 are SGHRS and YFSETQ. This CDR3 region has 15 residues. Trimming pared 0 bases from V and 2 bases from J, leaving 9 bases between. The CDR3, as DNA: TGCGCCAGCAGCTTGGTGGGAGGGACTGGAAACACCATATATTTT. Protein product: CASSLVGGTGNTIYF.

The V and J genes are TRBV3-1 (or the pseudogene TRBV3-2) and TRBJ2-2, with D perhaps TRBD2 (7 bases). Germline V gene lookup returns CDR1 LGHDT and CDR2 YNNKEL (reference sequence). The ends were cut back, 4 bases at V and 2 bases at J, with 11 bases in the middle. CDR3 length: 15 amino acids. CDR3 protein: CASSPWGGNTGELFF. The CDR3 bases are TGTGCCAGCAGCCCGTGGGGGGGCAACACCGGGGAGCTGTTTTTT.